This T cell receptor beta chain was identified in a study of blood T cell repertoires in COVID-19. CDR1 MDHEN and CDR2 SYDVKM come from the germline V gene. The V gene end was trimmed by 6 bases and the J gene end by 7 bases; junction bases not matched to a gene: 13. CDR3 length equals 15 residues. This table comes from immunoSEQ multiplex PCR, and its TCRdb copy is limited to in-frame clones, with some not included. The sample has 150,000 to 200,000 clones; about 87% are singletons. The chain uses TRBV28 and TRBJ2-7; 9 bases are a match to TRBD1. Sequencing was done on a sample of peripheral blood. This receptor was taken from a woman aged 25 to 39 with acute or convalescent COVID-19. The CDR3 loop is CASSPSQGAVWEQYF. For the CDR3, the DNA is TGTGCCAGCAGCCCTTCACAGGGGGCTGTATGGGAGCAGTACTTC.